A selection of T cell receptor beta chains follows, all from one sample in a study of CD8 T cells in ankylosing spondylitis. TCRdb itself ran the 5' RACE reads through MiXCR, one entry per CDR3 protein. This table has 200,000 to 300,000 distinct CDR3 sequences, 10% appearing once. The sample taken for sequencing was blood, either unsorted or a sorted T cell fraction (not recorded which). These TCRs come from a male donor with ankylosing spondylitis or in good health (not recorded which). The CDR3 runs from the conserved cysteine through the conserved F or W. The D gene is left open where the match is weak. Clone size appears in some rows only: once, few, many, or a class for an expanded clone.

cdr3_nt | cdr3_aa | v_call | clone_size | j_call | d_call
TGCAGTGCTAGAGATCTCGCACAGGGGGCTTCGGAGACCCAGTACTTC | CSARDLAQGASETQYF | TRBV20-1 | - | TRBJ2-5 | TRBD1
TGTGCCAGCAGTATCGGACAGGGGCGGAGGGAGACCCAGTACTTC | CASSIGQGRRETQYF | TRBV27 | many | TRBJ2-5 | TRBD1
TGTGCCAGCAGTCTTGGTCATCCCAATCAGCCCCAGCATTTT | CASSLGHPNQPQHF | TRBV12-3/TRBV12-4 | many | TRBJ1-5 | -
TGCAGCGTGTCGTGGGGCACTGAAGCTTTCTTT | CSVSWGTEAFF | TRBV29-1 | - | TRBJ1-1 | -
TGTGCCAGCAGTGAGACAGGGGCGCCTAATGAAAAACTGTTTTTT | CASSETGAPNEKLFF | TRBV25-1 | many | TRBJ1-4 | TRBD1
TGTGCCAGCAGTTTCCTGCCAAGGGTGGGGGAGCAGTACTTC | CASSFLPRVGEQYF | TRBV27 | many | TRBJ2-7 | -
TGTGCCAGCAGCTTGGGGATTGGGGGCCGTCCCAAGTTCTTC | CASSLGIGGRPKFF | TRBV11-2 | few | TRBJ2-1 | -
TGTGCCAGCAGCACAGCCCTGGACAGGGGGATGATAACTAATGAAAAACTGTTTTTT | CASSTALDRGMITNEKLFF | TRBV7-8 | many | TRBJ1-4 | TRBD1
TGTGCCAGCAGTGAGGACTCACACACAGATACGCAGTATTTT | CASSEDSHTDTQYF | TRBV2 | many | TRBJ2-3 | -
TGCGCCAGCAGTGAGAGACGGTTCTATGGCTACACCTTC | CASSERRFYGYTF | TRBV10-1 | many | TRBJ1-2 | -